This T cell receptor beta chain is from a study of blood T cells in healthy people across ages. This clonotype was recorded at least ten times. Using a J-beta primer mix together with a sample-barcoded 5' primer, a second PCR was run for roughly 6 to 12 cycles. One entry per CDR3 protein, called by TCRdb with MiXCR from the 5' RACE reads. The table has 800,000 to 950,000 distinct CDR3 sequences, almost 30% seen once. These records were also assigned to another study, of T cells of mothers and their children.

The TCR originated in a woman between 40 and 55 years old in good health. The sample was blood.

The CDR3 coding sequence is TGCAGCGTTGAAGATTGGACAGGGGGTACAGATACGCAGTATTTT. Translating gives CSVEDWTGGTDTQYF. The rearrangement joins TRBV29-1 to TRBJ2-3; 10 positions match TRBD1. In germline, CDR1 is SQVTM, CDR2 ANQGSEA. The junction had 3 bases not matched to a gene; V was cut back by 0 bases and J by 3 bases. CDR3 length equals 15 residues.